The present T cell receptor beta chain was sequenced within a study of Tregs in tolerant kidney transplant recipients. Assay: immunoSEQ multiplex PCR; the TCRdb copy retains only in-frame clones and omits some. The sample holds about 69,000 clones, approximately 91% seen once. Study-level findings and limits: The most relevant donor-specific Treg TCRbeta repertoire apparently came from expansion with activated donor B cells. For some patients, primers changed over time, blocking nucleotide-level comparison.

Comments on this clone: What it binds is unknown.

V dropped 8 bases and J dropped 4 bases, with 15 bases sitting between them. From germline, CDR1 is KGHSH and CDR2 LQKENI. This CDR3 spans 13 amino acids. This receptor was obtained from a human donor who received a combined kidney and bone marrow transplant. Source: CD4+ T cells from blood, taken before the transplant. The rearrangement joins TRBV18 to TRBJ2-7; D is possibly TRBD1 (6 bases). CDR3 nucleotide sequence: TGTGCCAGCGCCCCGGAAGGGACATACGAGCAGTACTTC. Translating it yields CASAPEGTYEQYF. Using reference TRBV18 and TRBJ2-7 for the parts outside the CDR3, the full variable domain is NAGVMQNPRHLVRRRGQEARLRCSPMKGHSHVYWYRQLPEEGLKFMVYLQKENIIDESGMPKERFSAEFPKEGPSILRIQQVVRGDSAAYFCASAPEGTYEQYFGPGTRLTVT.